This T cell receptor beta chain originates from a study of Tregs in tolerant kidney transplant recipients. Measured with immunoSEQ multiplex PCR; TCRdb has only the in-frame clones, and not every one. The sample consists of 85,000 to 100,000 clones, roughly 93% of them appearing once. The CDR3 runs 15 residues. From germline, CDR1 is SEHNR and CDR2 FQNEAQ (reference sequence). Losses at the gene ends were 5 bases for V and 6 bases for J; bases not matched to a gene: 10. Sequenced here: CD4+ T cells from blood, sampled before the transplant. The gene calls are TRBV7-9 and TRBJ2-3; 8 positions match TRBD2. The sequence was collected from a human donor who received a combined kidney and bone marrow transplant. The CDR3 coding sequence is TGTGCCAGCAGCCTGGGACTACCGGGGGGGGATACGCAGTATTTT. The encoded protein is CASSLGLPGGDTQYF.